This paragraph reports one T cell receptor (beta chain). Antigen: not known. Researchers ran the PCR with 60 Vbeta and 13 Jbeta primers. Sequencing used immunoSEQ multiplex PCR; TCRdb keeps in-frame clones, though not all of them. Among about 200,000 clones listed, less than 85% were seen once. The data originate from a study of cytomegalovirus exposure and HLA in healthy donors. Study-level results: Reportedly, a later analysis found an Asian-associated ancestry cluster had fewer N-insertions than the roughly 700-donor mean. Several top significant clusters appeared, in a later analysis, to be linked to common viral pathogens. Another analysis was done later, and it associated 16,951 TCR beta sequences with HLA alleles at 0.05 false discovery rate.

The CDR3 spans 15 residues. Trimming took 2 bases from V and 0 from J, leaving 8 bases between them. CDR1 is MDHEN, CDR2 SYDVKM, per germline. Input material: PBMCs. The chain joins TRBV28 to TRBJ1-5, with D possibly TRBD1 on 5 matching bases. The sequence came from a girl aged 5-17 years in good health and CMV-seropositive. Here the CDR3 DNA reads TGTGCCAGCAGTTTAAGGGGAAGTAGCAATCAGCCCCAGCATTTT. This gives the protein CASSLRGSSNQPQHF. Full variable domain (remainder filled in from reference TRBV28 and TRBJ1-5): DVKVTQSSRYLVKRTGEKVFLECVQDMDHENMFWYRQDPGLGLRLIYFSYDVKMKEKGDIPEGYSVSREKKERFSLILESASTNQTSMYLCASSLRGSSNQPQHFGDGTRLSIL.